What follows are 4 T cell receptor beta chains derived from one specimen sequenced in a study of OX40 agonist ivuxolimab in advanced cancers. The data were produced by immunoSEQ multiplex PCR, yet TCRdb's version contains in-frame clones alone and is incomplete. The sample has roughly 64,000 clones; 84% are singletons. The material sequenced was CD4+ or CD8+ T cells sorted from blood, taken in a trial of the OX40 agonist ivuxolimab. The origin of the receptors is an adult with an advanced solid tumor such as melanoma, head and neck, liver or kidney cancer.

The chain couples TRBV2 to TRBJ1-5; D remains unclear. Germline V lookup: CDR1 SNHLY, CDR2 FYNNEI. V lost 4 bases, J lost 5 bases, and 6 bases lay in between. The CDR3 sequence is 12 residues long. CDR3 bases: TGTGCCAGCAGTGGCATCGATCAGCCCCAGCATTTT. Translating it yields CASSGIDQPQHF. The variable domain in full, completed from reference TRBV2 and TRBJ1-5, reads EPEVTQTPSHQVTQMGQEVILRCVPISNHLYFYWYRQILGQKVEFLVSFYNNEISEKSEIFDDQFSVERPDGSNFTLKIRSTKLEDSAMYFCASSGIDQPQHFGDGTRLSIL.

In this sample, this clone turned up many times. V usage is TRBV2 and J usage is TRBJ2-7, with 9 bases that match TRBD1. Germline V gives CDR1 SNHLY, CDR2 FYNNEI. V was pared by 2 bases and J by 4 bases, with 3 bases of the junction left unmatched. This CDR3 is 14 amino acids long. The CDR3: CASSEQGQGYEQYF. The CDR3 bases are TGTGCCAGCAGTGAACAGGGACAGGGTTACGAGCAGTACTTC.

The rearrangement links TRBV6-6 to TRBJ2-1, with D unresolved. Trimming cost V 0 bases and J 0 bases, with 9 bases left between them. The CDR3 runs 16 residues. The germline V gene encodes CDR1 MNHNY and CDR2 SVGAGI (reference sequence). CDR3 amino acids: CASSYSTQSSYNEQFF. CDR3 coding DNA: TGTGCCAGCAGTTACTCGACTCAGAGCTCCTACAATGAGCAGTTCTTC.

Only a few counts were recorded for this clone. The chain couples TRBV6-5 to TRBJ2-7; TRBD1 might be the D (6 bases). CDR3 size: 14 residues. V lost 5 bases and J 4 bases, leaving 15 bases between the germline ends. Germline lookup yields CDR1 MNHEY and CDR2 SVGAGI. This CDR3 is CASSTYQGSYEQYF. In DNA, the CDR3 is TGTGCCAGCAGTACCTATCAGGGGTCATACGAGCAGTACTTC.